Listed below are T cell receptor beta chains from one sample, sequenced in a study of blood T cell repertoires in COVID-19. Repertoires were generated with immunoSEQ multiplex PCR, while TCRdb's copy carries only in-frame clones and drops some. The repertoire holds hundreds of thousands of clones, around four fifths seen once, with about 4.8% in the top ten. Specimen: PBMCs or T cells enriched from blood (not recorded which). All receptors derive from a woman aged 50 to 60 who had been exposed to COVID-19. Both conserved end residues are part of each CDR3. The D gene is left open where the match is weak. Clone size, where shown, is once, few, many, or a class for clones that have expanded.

j_call: TRBJ2-7; d_call: NA; clone_size: few; v_call: TRBV6-2/TRBV6-3; cdr3_aa: CASSYSSGEQYF; cdr3_nt: TGTGCCAGCAGTTACTCGTCGGGTGAGCAGTACTTC
j_call: TRBJ1-4; d_call: NA; clone_size: few; v_call: TRBV28; cdr3_aa: CASTPPLGAGEKLFF; cdr3_nt: TGTGCCAGCACCCCGCCGCTAGGGGCAGGAGAAAAACTGTTTTTT
j_call: TRBJ2-5; d_call: TRBD1; clone_size: once; v_call: TRBV11-2; cdr3_aa: CASSPGTVWVETQYF; cdr3_nt: TGTGCCAGCAGCCCTGGGACAGTCTGGGTAGAGACCCAGTACTTC
j_call: TRBJ2-7; d_call: TRBD1; clone_size: NA; v_call: TRBV6-1; cdr3_aa: CASSERDRDPYF; cdr3_nt: TGTGCCAGCAGTGAAAGGGACAGGGACCCGTACTTC
j_call: TRBJ1-2; d_call: TRBD1; clone_size: NA; v_call: TRBV7-9; cdr3_aa: CASSLYSTGTGGYGYTF; cdr3_nt: TGTGCCAGCAGCTTATATTCGACGGGGACAGGGGGCTATGGCTACACCTTC
j_call: TRBJ2-2; d_call: NA; clone_size: NA; v_call: TRBV7-2; cdr3_aa: CASSRDIANTGELFF; cdr3_nt: TGTGCCAGCAGCCGGGACATCGCGAACACCGGGGAGCTGTTTTTT
j_call: TRBJ1-6; d_call: NA; clone_size: once; v_call: TRBV28; cdr3_aa: CASTQNSYNSPLHF; cdr3_nt: TGTGCCAGCACACAGAACTCCTATAATTCACCCCTCCACTTT
j_call: TRBJ2-5; d_call: NA; clone_size: NA; v_call: TRBV10-2; cdr3_aa: CASGTRGTQYF; cdr3_nt: TGCGCCAGCGGGACGCGGGGGACCCAGTACTTC
j_call: TRBJ1-2; d_call: NA; clone_size: NA; v_call: TRBV6-2/TRBV6-3; cdr3_aa: CASSYSTLGGYTF; cdr3_nt: TGTGCCAGCAGTTACTCGACACTTGGCGGCTACACCTTC
j_call: TRBJ2-1; d_call: TRBD2; clone_size: NA; v_call: TRBV20-1; cdr3_aa: CSASGGGAFNEQFF; cdr3_nt: TGCAGTGCTAGTGGCGGGGGGGCCTTCAATGAGCAGTTCTTC
j_call: TRBJ2-4; d_call: NA; clone_size: NA; v_call: TRBV9; cdr3_aa: CASSVGGSGIDIQYF; cdr3_nt: TGTGCCAGCAGCGTAGGGGGAAGCGGAATTGACATTCAGTACTTC
j_call: TRBJ1-2; d_call: TRBD1; clone_size: NA; v_call: TRBV12-3/TRBV12-4; cdr3_aa: CASSWDSGTGYTF; cdr3_nt: TGTGCCAGCAGTTGGGACTCAGGGACAGGGTACACCTTC
j_call: TRBJ2-1; d_call: NA; clone_size: NA; v_call: TRBV5-4; cdr3_aa: CASTVKGRGEQFF; cdr3_nt: TGTGCCAGCACTGTTAAGGGGCGGGGAGAGCAGTTCTTC
j_call: TRBJ2-5; d_call: NA; clone_size: NA; v_call: TRBV5-4; cdr3_aa: CASSSSDRRQETQYF; cdr3_nt: TGTGCCAGCAGCTCCTCTGACAGGCGTCAAGAGACCCAGTACTTC
j_call: TRBJ2-5; d_call: NA; clone_size: NA; v_call: TRBV10-2; cdr3_aa: CASTYSGDQETQYF; cdr3_nt: TGCGCCAGCACCTATAGCGGCGACCAAGAGACCCAGTACTTC
j_call: TRBJ1-2; d_call: TRBD1; clone_size: NA; v_call: TRBV29-1; cdr3_aa: CSVDIAGTAGGYTF; cdr3_nt: TGCAGCGTCGACATTGCCGGGACAGCGGGCGGCTACACCTTC
j_call: TRBJ2-7; d_call: NA; clone_size: NA; v_call: TRBV6-1; cdr3_aa: CASSEMAGWGEQYF; cdr3_nt: TGTGCCAGCAGTGAGATGGCAGGGTGGGGCGAGCAGTACTTC
j_call: TRBJ1-3; d_call: NA; clone_size: few; v_call: TRBV18; cdr3_aa: CASSPRSRGQGNTIYF; cdr3_nt: TGTGCCAGCTCACCACGGAGTAGGGGTCAAGGAAACACCATATATTTT
j_call: TRBJ1-2; d_call: NA; clone_size: NA; v_call: TRBV29-1; cdr3_aa: CSVESANYGYTF; cdr3_nt: TGCAGCGTTGAATCAGCTAACTATGGCTACACCTTC
j_call: TRBJ2-3; d_call: NA; clone_size: NA; v_call: TRBV7-2; cdr3_aa: CASSDPAGNTQYF; cdr3_nt: TGTGCCAGCAGCGACCCTGCGGGCAATACGCAGTATTTT
j_call: TRBJ1-4; d_call: NA; clone_size: NA; v_call: TRBV7-9; cdr3_aa: CASSSRGEEKLFF; cdr3_nt: TGTGCCAGCAGCTCGCGGGGAGAAGAAAAACTGTTTTTT
j_call: TRBJ1-2; d_call: NA; clone_size: NA; v_call: TRBV6-6; cdr3_aa: CASSYTGSYGYTF; cdr3_nt: TGTGCCAGCAGTTACACAGGGAGCTATGGCTACACCTTC
j_call: TRBJ2-7; d_call: TRBD2; clone_size: NA; v_call: TRBV29-1; cdr3_aa: CSVVTFGRNEQYF; cdr3_nt: TGCAGCGTTGTAACATTCGGGAGGAACGAGCAGTACTTC
j_call: TRBJ2-1; d_call: NA; clone_size: NA; v_call: TRBV5-6; cdr3_aa: CASSFGGQTFEQFF; cdr3_nt: TGTGCCAGCAGCTTCGGGGGACAGACGTTCGAGCAGTTCTTC
j_call: TRBJ1-1; d_call: NA; clone_size: NA; v_call: TRBV12-3/TRBV12-4; cdr3_aa: CASNIRGTEAFF; cdr3_nt: TGTGCCAGCAATATACGGGGCACTGAAGCTTTCTTT
j_call: TRBJ1-6; d_call: NA; clone_size: once; v_call: TRBV7-9; cdr3_aa: CASSGGQMLHF; cdr3_nt: TGTGCCAGCAGCGGAGGACAGATGCTCCACTTT
j_call: TRBJ1-1; d_call: NA; clone_size: NA; v_call: TRBV28; cdr3_aa: CASSKTGMNTEAFF; cdr3_nt: TGTGCCAGCAGCAAAACAGGGATGAACACTGAAGCTTTCTTT
j_call: TRBJ1-1; d_call: NA; clone_size: NA; v_call: TRBV21-1; cdr3_aa: CASSLSSGGKGTNTEAFF; cdr3_nt: TGTGCCAGCAGCCTTAGTTCAGGGGGCAAGGGGACGAACACTGAAGCTTTCTTT
j_call: TRBJ2-2; d_call: TRBD2; clone_size: NA; v_call: TRBV4-2; cdr3_aa: CASSPLRGLAGAPNTGELFF; cdr3_nt: TGTGCCAGCAGCCCACTCCGTGGGCTAGCGGGGGCACCGAACACCGGGGAGCTGTTTTTT
j_call: TRBJ1-5; d_call: TRBD1; clone_size: NA; v_call: TRBV28; cdr3_aa: CASSSQLPTGQGQPQHF; cdr3_nt: TGTGCCAGCAGTTCACAGCTCCCGACAGGGCAAGGTCAGCCCCAGCATTTT
j_call: TRBJ1-2; d_call: TRBD1; clone_size: few; v_call: TRBV5-6; cdr3_aa: CASSYPEVDRGNYGYTF; cdr3_nt: TGTGCCAGCAGCTACCCCGAAGTGGACAGGGGGAACTATGGCTACACCTTC
j_call: TRBJ1-1; d_call: NA; clone_size: NA; v_call: TRBV7-9; cdr3_aa: CASSPAGQGTEAFF; cdr3_nt: TGTGCCAGCAGCCCAGCTGGTCAGGGAACCGAAGCTTTCTTT
j_call: TRBJ1-1; d_call: NA; clone_size: NA; v_call: TRBV18; cdr3_aa: CASSPLNPGDTEAFF; cdr3_nt: TGTGCCAGCTCACCACTCAACCCGGGGGACACTGAAGCTTTCTTT
j_call: TRBJ1-2; d_call: TRBD1; clone_size: NA; v_call: TRBV5-1; cdr3_aa: CASSFTGDIIYGYTF; cdr3_nt: TGCGCCAGCAGCTTCACAGGGGACATTATCTATGGCTACACCTTC
j_call: TRBJ1-2; d_call: NA; clone_size: NA; v_call: TRBV6-1; cdr3_aa: CASSEARRRGNYGYTF; cdr3_nt: TGTGCCAGCAGTGAAGCGCGGCGGAGAGGTAACTATGGCTACACCTTC
j_call: TRBJ1-2; d_call: NA; clone_size: NA; v_call: TRBV7-2; cdr3_aa: CASSLDQNYGYTF; cdr3_nt: TGTGCCAGCAGCTTAGATCAAAACTATGGCTACACCTTC
j_call: TRBJ2-1; d_call: TRBD1; clone_size: NA; v_call: TRBV5-4; cdr3_aa: CASSGQGSYNEQFF; cdr3_nt: TGTGCCAGCAGCGGACAGGGTTCCTACAATGAGCAGTTCTTC
j_call: TRBJ1-5; d_call: NA; clone_size: many; v_call: TRBV4-1; cdr3_aa: CASSQVFGGGSYQPQHF; cdr3_nt: TGCGCCAGCAGCCAAGTCTTCGGGGGGGGCTCTTATCAGCCCCAGCATTTT
j_call: TRBJ2-2; d_call: TRBD2; clone_size: NA; v_call: TRBV12-5; cdr3_aa: CASGLLGLAGTTGELFF; cdr3_nt: TGTGCTAGTGGTTTACTCGGACTAGCGGGGACCACCGGGGAGCTGTTTTTT
j_call: TRBJ1-5; d_call: TRBD1; clone_size: NA; v_call: TRBV29-1; cdr3_aa: CSVQGTGGQPQHF; cdr3_nt: TGCAGCGTTCAAGGGACAGGGGGACAGCCCCAGCATTTT
j_call: TRBJ1-5; d_call: TRBD1; clone_size: few; v_call: TRBV5-6; cdr3_aa: CASSPTGGDQPQHF; cdr3_nt: TGTGCCAGCAGCCCTACAGGGGGCGATCAGCCCCAGCATTTT
j_call: TRBJ2-2; d_call: TRBD2; clone_size: NA; v_call: TRBV5-6; cdr3_aa: CASSWGTRMTGELFF; cdr3_nt: TGTGCCAGCAGTTGGGGGACTAGAATGACCGGGGAGCTGTTTTTT
j_call: TRBJ1-5; d_call: NA; clone_size: NA; v_call: TRBV19; cdr3_aa: CASSVSLGAQHF; cdr3_nt: TGTGCCAGTAGTGTCAGTCTCGGGGCCCAGCATTTT
j_call: TRBJ1-4; d_call: TRBD1; clone_size: NA; v_call: TRBV5-1; cdr3_aa: CASSLGRRTGSATNEKLFF; cdr3_nt: TGCGCCAGCAGCTTGGGTCGAAGGACAGGTTCTGCAACTAATGAAAAACTGTTTTTT
j_call: TRBJ2-3; d_call: NA; clone_size: NA; v_call: TRBV21-1; cdr3_aa: CASSKSRTCSGGFSTDTQYF; cdr3_nt: TGTGCCAGCAGCAAATCCAGGACCTGTAGCGGGGGGTTTAGCACAGATACGCAGTATTTT